This T cell receptor (beta chain) was captured by sequencing in a study of CD8+ T cells in alopecia areata. The overall study: The study gave tofacitinib for 6 to 18 months, then 6 months off drug.

The sequencing template was cDNA reverse transcribed from extracted RNA. The method was immunoSEQ multiplex PCR; TCRdb's version includes in-frame clones alone and lacks a portion of them. The sample has about 200,000 clones, 50% to 65% seen once; the top ten hold under 0.5%. The length of the CDR3 is 18 residues. The V end was cut by 2 bases, the J end by 0 bases, with 19 bases between. Germline CDR1 MGHRA, CDR2 YSYEKL. J is TRBJ1-2 and V is TRBV4-1, with a tentative D call TRBD1 (6 bases). The source is a human donor with alopecia areata. Here the sequenced sample was CD4+ T cells sorted from blood, taken at week 0. The CDR3 loop is CASSQLVRGKRANYGYTF. The CDR3 DNA follows: TGCGCCAGCAGCCAACTAGTCAGGGGAAAGAGAGCTAACTATGGCTACACCTTC.